The source of this T cell receptor (beta chain) is a study of OX40 agonist ivuxolimab in advanced cancers. Describing the broader study: Ivuxolimab was a fully human IgG2 agonistic monoclonal antibody targeting the costimulatory receptor OX40 (CD134). Patients were allowed to have had prior anti-PD-1, anti-PD-L1 or anti-CTLA-4 therapy, and roughly two fifths of the dose-escalation patients had been treated with checkpoint inhibitors. Intravenous ivuxolimab was administered to patients every 2 weeks at six dose levels: 0.01, 0.1, 0.3, 1.5, 3 and 10 mg/kg. Partial responses occurred in three dose-escalation patients, of whom one had hepatocellular carcinoma and two had cutaneous melanoma. The paper reports the monotherapy dose-escalation portion (N of about 50 patients) of the phase I ivuxolimab trial. The point of sequencing TCRbeta in the periphery was to test whether ivuxolimab changed TCR sequence diversity and drove clonal T-cell expansion. In the dose-escalation cohort, about four fifths of patients were male, and the mean age was roughly 60 years with a range of roughly 20 to 80. Of the approximately 54 dose-escalation patients, hepatocellular carcinoma was present in approximately 20, melanoma in roughly 15, renal cell carcinoma in 9 and head and neck cancer in 9. Beyond this particular receptor, the publication reports: In partial responders in the 0.1-3.0 mg/kg groups, normalized peripheral clonal expansion was found to be among the lowest, especially among CD8+ T cells. After ivuxolimab, expanded clones were on average more numerous among CD8+ T cells than among CD4+ T cells. At doses of 0.1 to 3.0 mg/kg, clonal expansion of both CD4+ and CD8+ T cells in blood was seen between baseline and week 6. Low levels of normalized T-cell clonal expansion were also seen in some patients who did not respond. Antigen specificity was not determined for the clonally expanded peripheral T cells.

Comments on this clone: Its cognate antigen has yet to be identified. Per-base qualities were not stored, and no clone one base away is much larger.

From a lookup of the germline V gene, CDR1 and CDR2 are SGHDT and YYEEEE. The CDR3, cysteine through phenylalanine, is 11 amino acids long. Solely the CDR3 DNA is kept, with 33 bases framed from the first base. V drops 4 bases and J drops 6 bases, leaving 8 bases in between. To sequence the TCRbeta CDR3 region, genomic DNA was isolated from the sorted cells. The immunoSEQ Assay was used for sequencing of TCRbeta CDR3 regions. Here the immuneACCESS table is served through TCRdb, limited to in-frame sequences with V and J called. Missing clones are a known gap in these copies; in checked studies unresolved V genes cover under half, and the rest lacks a known reason. The sample table records 40,000 to 50,000 clones; roughly 90% of these occur just once. The ten largest account for approximately 5% of the sample. The trial excluded patients who had a history of autoimmune disease or who were on systemic immunosuppression. Peripheral blood for TCR sequencing was collected from all dose cohorts at baseline, on cycle 4 day 1, and on cycle 7 day 1. Samples came from an open-label, multicenter, first-in-human phase I dose-escalation trial of ivuxolimab. The trial enrolled adults with locally advanced or metastatic head and neck squamous cell, hepatocellular, melanoma or renal cell carcinoma. Before TCR sequencing, CD4+ T cells and CD8+ T cells were sorted from peripheral blood as separate populations.

The V and J segments used are TRBV5-6 and TRBJ2-7, with an unclear D gene assignment. The source is an adult with an advanced solid tumor such as melanoma, head and neck, liver or kidney cancer. The starting material was CD4+ or CD8+ T cells sorted from blood, obtained in a trial of the OX40 agonist ivuxolimab. The encoded CDR3 is CASSQGLEQYF. The nucleotide sequence is TGTGCCAGCAGCCAAGGGCTCGAGCAGTACTTC.